The 15 T cell receptor beta chains below all came from one sample that was sequenced in a study of blood T cell repertoires in COVID-19 (dated by TCRdb to the early 2020s). The library relied on the immunoSEQ multiplex PCR assay. The table comes from immuneACCESS by way of TCRdb, which keeps in-frame sequences with V and J called. Part of the clones is missing from these tables; in studies checked, under half for an unresolved V gene and the rest for unknown reasons. Recorded for this sample are some 100,000 clones; around nine tenths of them occurred a single time. The ten largest clones take up approximately 19% of the sample. Sequenced: peripheral blood. The receptors come from a human donor with acute or convalescent COVID-19. The donor label of this sample is uncertain.

Worth noting for this clone: Distinct nucleotide sequences in the sample also encode this CDR3. The chain joins TRBV18 to TRBJ1-1, with TRBD1 matching over 7 bases. With 2 bases clipped from V and 0 bases from J, the junction kept 3 bases outside the gene matches. Germline CDR1 is KGHSH and CDR2 is LQKENI. CDR3 length: 15 amino acids. The CDR3 sequence: CASSPEGQMNTEAFF. The CDR3 nucleotides are TGTGCCAGCTCACCAGAGGGACAGATGAACACTGAAGCTTTCTTT.

In this sample, this clone turned up a few times. The chain combines TRBV5-1 with TRBJ1-3; the D gene is possibly TRBD1 (6 bases). CDR1 and CDR2 from the germline V gene are SGHRS and YFSETQ. Trimming removed 0 bases from V and 4 bases from J, with 17 bases in between. The CDR3 length is 17 residues. CDR3 region: CASSLAFGGASGNTIYF. The CDR3 nucleotides are TGCGCCAGCAGCTTGGCCTTTGGGGGGGCTTCAGGAAACACCATATATTTT.

The chain employs TRBV27 and TRBJ2-1; 9 positions match TRBD2. V lost 5 bases and J lost 4; bases outside the gene matches: 6. Looked up from germline, CDR1 is MNHEY and CDR2 is SMNVEV (reference sequence). This CDR3 has 15 amino acids. The CDR3 sequence: CASSPGAGGYNEQFF. Written as DNA, the CDR3 is TGTGCCAGCAGTCCCGGAGCGGGAGGTTACAATGAGCAGTTCTTC.

The chain recombines TRBV11-2 with TRBJ2-3, with a weak D call TRBD1 (6 bases). From germline, CDR1 is SGHAT and CDR2 FQNNGV. This CDR3 spans 17 amino acids. Deletions cut 2 bases from V and 2 bases from J, with 17 bases between. The CDR3 nucleotides read TGTGCCAGCAGCTTAAGGGGGAGACAGAGAAACACAGATACGCAGTATTTT. It codes for CASSLRGRQRNTDTQYF.

In its sample, this clone was seen a few times. This rearrangement joins TRBV6-2 or TRBV6-3 to TRBJ2-1; D perhaps matches TRBD1 (6 bases). Between the trimmed V and J ends, which lost 6 bases and 0 bases, there was a span of 15 bases. Germline assignment: CDR1 MNHEY and CDR2 SVGEGT. The CDR3 has 16 amino acids. The CDR3 sequence is CASSPFTGNSYNEQFF. The CDR3 nucleotides are TGTGCCAGCAGCCCCTTCACAGGGAACTCCTACAATGAGCAGTTCTTC.

This chain joins TRBV18 and TRBJ1-3; 8 bases agree with TRBD1. The germline gives CDR1 KGHSH, CDR2 LQKENI. The CDR3 covers 16 residues. The ends lost 6 bases at V and 0 bases at J; junction bases unmatched: 7. The CDR3 is CASSLGQGSSGNTIYF. The CDR3 DNA sequence: TGTGCCAGCTCTCTAGGACAGGGAAGCTCTGGAAACACCATATATTTT.

This chain links TRBV6-5 with TRBJ1-1; 9 nucleotides agree with TRBD1. The germline CDR1 and CDR2 sequences are MNHEY and SVGAGI. This CDR3 has 14 amino acids. V lost 0 bases, J lost 5 bases, and 1 base stayed unmatched. CDR3 sequence (DNA): TGTGCCAGCAGTTACTCGGACAGGGGAACTGAAGCTTTCTTT. Protein sequence: CASSYSDRGTEAFF.

The gene calls are TRBV5-4 and TRBJ1-2, with D possibly TRBD1 on 6 matching bases. The CDR3 spans 13 residues. V was pared by 0 bases and J by 4 bases, with 7 bases between. CDR1 is SGHNT and CDR2 is YYREEE in the germline V gene (reference sequence). The CDR3 spells CASSLVDSYGYTF. Here the CDR3 DNA reads TGTGCCAGCAGCTTGGTGGACAGCTATGGCTACACCTTC.

This clone was picked up one time. The rearrangement links TRBV24-1 to TRBJ2-1, with 8 bases identical to TRBD2. The CDR3 is made up of 15 amino acids. The V and J ends lost 1 base and 6 bases, in that order; junction bases with no gene match: 4. CDR1 is KGHDR, CDR2 SFDVKD, per germline. The CDR3 nucleotides are TGTGCCACCAGTGATTTTGCGGGAGGCCCCAATGAGCAGTTCTTC. Translating gives CATSDFAGGPNEQFF.

The chain has TRBV5-1 and TRBJ2-1; a possible D gene is TRBD2 (5 bases). This CDR3 region has 13 residues. The V and J ends lost 2 bases and 7 bases respectively, with 10 bases between them. Germline loops: CDR1 SGHRS, CDR2 YFSETQ. The CDR3 DNA is TGCGCCAGCAGCTTTGTGCGAGGGAATGAGCAGTTCTTC. Translation gives CASSFVRGNEQFF.

The V gene is TRBV9, the J gene TRBJ2-1, with 7 bases lining up with TRBD2. This CDR3 has 15 residues. Trimming cost V 0 bases and J 1 base; bases outside gene matches: 1. Germline V gene lookup returns CDR1 SGDLS and CDR2 YYNGEE. In DNA, the CDR3 is TGTGCCAGCAGCGTAGGGGAGGGTTCCTACAATGAGCAGTTCTTC. This sequence encodes CASSVGEGSYNEQFF.

J is TRBJ1-2 and V is TRBV29-1; D unclear. The germline gives CDR1 SQVTM, CDR2 ANQGSEA. The V end lost 3 bases, the J end lost 8 bases, and 4 bases lay between the germline ends. The CDR3 length is 9 residues. CDR3 region: CSVDPGYTF. CDR3 bases: TGCAGCGTTGATCCGGGCTACACCTTC.

The chain combines TRBV4-3 with TRBJ2-6; D possibly corresponds to TRBD2 (5 bases). Trimming removed 4 bases at V and 5 bases at J, with 15 bases between. Germline V gene lookup returns CDR1 LGHNA and CDR2 YSLEER. The CDR3 covers 16 residues. The CDR3 loop reads CASSPLPGERANVLTF. CDR3 nucleotide sequence: TGCGCCAGCAGCCCTCTCCCCGGGGAGCGGGCCAACGTCCTGACTTTC.

This chain joins TRBV6-5 and TRBJ2-7; a possible D gene is TRBD1 (7 bases). Germline V CDR1 and CDR2: MNHEY, SVGAGI. Between the trimmed V and J ends, which lost 6 bases and 4 bases, there was a span of 13 bases. The CDR3 has 13 residues. This CDR3 reads CASRRGTDYEQYF. DNA for the CDR3: TGTGCCAGCAGACGCGGGACAGATTACGAGCAGTACTTC.

The V and J genes are TRBV29-1 and TRBJ2-1, with 8 bases identical to TRBD1. CDR3 length: 14 residues. Germline V gives CDR1 SQVTM, CDR2 ANQGSEA. V was pared by 6 bases and J by 1 base, with 5 bases of the junction left unmatched. This CDR3 reads CSVPDRGSYNEQFF. The CDR3 DNA sequence: TGCAGCGTCCCCGACAGGGGTTCCTACAATGAGCAGTTCTTC.